Given below is one TCR beta chain in context. The target antigen is unknown. This was the immunoSEQ v3 assay. Using immunoSEQ multiplex PCR, the repertoire was profiled, and TCRdb retains in-frame clones only, with some absent. The sample holds tens of thousands of clones, around four fifths seen once. This sample's time point: pre-treatment sample, taken before nivolumab and TIL therapy. Germline values: CDR1 LGHNA, CDR2 YNFKEQ. The V end lost 0 bases, the J end lost 5 bases, and 14 bases lay between the germline ends. This CDR3 is built from 15 residues. The data belong to a study of TIL therapy for anti-PD-1-resistant metastatic lung cancer. Study information: Tumors were harvested before any PD-1/PD-L1 blockade. Findings and limits, study-wide: After infusion, TIL clonotypes partly replaced peripheral T cells and declined over months.

This chain connects TRBV4-2 to TRBJ2-7; a possible D gene is TRBD1 (6 bases). Sample: blood, taken at baseline. This TCR was recovered from a person between 30 and 80 years old with non-small cell lung cancer. The CDR3 sequence: CASSQDVTGIHEQYF. The CDR3 bases are TGTGCCAGCAGCCAAGATGTCACAGGGATCCACGAGCAGTACTTC.